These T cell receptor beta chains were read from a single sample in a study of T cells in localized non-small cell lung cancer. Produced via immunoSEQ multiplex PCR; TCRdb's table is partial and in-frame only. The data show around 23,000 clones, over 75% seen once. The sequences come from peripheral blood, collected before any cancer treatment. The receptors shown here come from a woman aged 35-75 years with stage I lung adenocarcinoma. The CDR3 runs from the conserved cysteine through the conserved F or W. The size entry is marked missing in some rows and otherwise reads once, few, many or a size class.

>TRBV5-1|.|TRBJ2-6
CASGASGSSGANVLTF
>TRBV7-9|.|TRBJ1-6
CASSSGVSPLHF
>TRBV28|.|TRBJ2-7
CASSLPGFNEQYF
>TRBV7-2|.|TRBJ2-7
CASSATLDGYEQYF
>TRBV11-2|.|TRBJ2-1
CASSLGGTRGTYNEQFF
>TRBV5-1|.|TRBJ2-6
CASSTGFMGGANVLTF
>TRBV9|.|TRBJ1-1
CASSVRGTTEAFF
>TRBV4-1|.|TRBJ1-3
CASSQSRSSGNTIYF
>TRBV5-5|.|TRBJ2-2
CASSPSPGTGELFF
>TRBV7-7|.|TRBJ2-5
CASSFSGPQETQYF
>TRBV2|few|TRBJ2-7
CASRMQGNSYEQYF
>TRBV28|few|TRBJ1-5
CASSLAEGRQPQHF
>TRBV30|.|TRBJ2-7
CAWRELAGVRYEQYF
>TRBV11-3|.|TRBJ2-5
CASSSLEVQETQYF
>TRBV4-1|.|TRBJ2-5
CASSQDPRRAGGGQETQYF
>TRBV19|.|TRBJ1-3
CASSWSSSGNTIYF
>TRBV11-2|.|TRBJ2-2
CASRTSRGLNTGELFF
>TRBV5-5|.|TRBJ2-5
CASSVGHLGGETQYF
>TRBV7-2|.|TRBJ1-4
CASSTDRGNEKLFF
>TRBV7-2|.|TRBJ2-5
CASTLTAQGETQYF
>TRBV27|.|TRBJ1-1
CASSLSRNTEAFF
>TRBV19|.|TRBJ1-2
CASSMVLGGYTF
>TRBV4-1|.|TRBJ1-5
CASSPSGGTNQPQHF
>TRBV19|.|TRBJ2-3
CASSMTSGITDTQYF